One and the same sample provided the 24 T cell receptor beta chains below, sequenced in a study of cytomegalovirus exposure and HLA in healthy donors (dated by TCRdb to the late 2010s). Receptor libraries were prepared by the immunoSEQ multiplex PCR assay. The multiplex PCR relied on a mix of 60 forward primers for TCR Vbeta segments and 13 reverse primers for TCR Jbeta segments. In its TCRdb copy, this immuneACCESS table keeps in-frame sequences only and misses some clones. Where compared with another copy, unresolved V genes explain less than half of these, and the others have no known cause. This sample gives 55,000 or so clones in total; around 78% of them show up just once. Around 1.5% of the sample comes from the top ten. The sequencing sample was made of PBMCs. The receptors stem from a female donor in good health and CMV-seronegative.

The chain couples TRBV6-5 to TRBJ2-3; the D gene is possibly TRBD2 (5 bases). The germline V gene has CDR1 MNHEY and CDR2 SVGAGI. CDR3 length equals 14 residues. V lost 7 bases and J lost 10, with 21 bases in between. The CDR3 protein is CASKLGRGPGAQYF. In DNA, the CDR3 is TGTGCCAGCAAGTTGGGGAGAGGACCGGGTGCGCAGTATTTT.

This chain connects TRBV6-5 to TRBJ1-1; D might be TRBD1 (5 bases). The CDR3 is 13 residues long. Germline V gene data show CDR1 as MNHEY and CDR2 as SVGAGI. V lost 5 bases to trimming and J lost 1 base, with 8 bases between them. CDR3 loop: CASSRTRNTEAFF. CDR3 bases: TGTGCCAGCAGTCGGACAAGGAACACTGAAGCTTTCTTT.

The chain is built from TRBV5-1 and TRBJ1-5, with D uncertain. Germline values: CDR1 SGHRS, CDR2 YFSETQ. This CDR3 region has 12 residues. Trimming cost V 0 bases and J 9 bases, with 7 bases left between them. The CDR3 sequence is CASSLDSGPQHF. CDR3 coding DNA: TGCGCCAGCAGCTTGGATTCGGGGCCCCAGCATTTT.

V gene TRBV19 combines with J gene TRBJ2-7; 7 nucleotides match TRBD1. This CDR3 has 13 amino acids. With V trimmed by 6 bases and J by 4 bases, 6 bases remained unmatched. From germline, CDR1 is LNHDA and CDR2 SQIVND (reference sequence). The CDR3 DNA follows: TGTGCCAGTAGACCGGCCAGGGGGTACGAGCAGTACTTC. Translation gives CASRPARGYEQYF.

J is TRBJ1-1 and V is TRBV19; TRBD1 matches 7 bases. V trimming: 3 bases; J trimming: 1 base; junction bases outside the gene matches: 5. CDR3 length: 15 residues. CDR1 LNHDA and CDR2 SQIVND come from the germline V gene (reference sequence). CDR3 protein: CASSIRQGRNTEAFF. In nucleotides, the CDR3 is TGTGCCAGTAGTATCCGACAGGGCAGGAACACTGAAGCTTTCTTT. Using reference TRBV19 and TRBJ1-1 for the parts outside the CDR3, the full variable domain is DGGITQSPKYLFRKEGQNVTLSCEQNLNHDAMYWYRQDPGQGLRLIYYSQIVNDFQKGDIAEGYSVSREKKESFPLTVTSAQKNPTAFYLCASSIRQGRNTEAFFGQGTRLTVV.

This chain joins TRBV19 and TRBJ2-7; TRBD2 aligns across 13 bases. The CDR3 sequence is 19 residues long. Germline loops: CDR1 LNHDA, CDR2 SQIVND (reference sequence). Germline trimming cut 4 bases from V and 5 bases from J; bases unmatched to any gene: 17. CDR3 coding DNA: TGTGCCAGTAGTACCCCGCGGGGGACTAGCGGGGAGTTATGGAACGAGCAGTACTTC. The encoded protein is CASSTPRGTSGELWNEQYF.

This CDR3 is CASVIGGASTGELFF. Here the CDR3 DNA reads TGTGCCAGCGTGATTGGAGGGGCCAGTACCGGGGAGCTGTTTTTT. This chain links TRBV6-6 with TRBJ2-2; possibly TRBD2 for D (6 bases). V was clipped by 8 bases and J by 5 bases, with 18 bases between them. The CDR3 runs 15 residues. Looked up from germline, CDR1 is MNHNY and CDR2 is SVGAGI (reference sequence).

The V call is TRBV5-1, the J call TRBJ2-2; 10 nucleotides match TRBD1. The CDR3 spans 16 residues. Unmatched junction bases numbered 11, after V lost 7 bases and J lost 5 bases. Germline loops: CDR1 SGHRS, CDR2 YFSETQ. The CDR3 sequence is CASSPGGTGVTGELFF. As DNA, the CDR3 is TGCGCCAGCTCCCCTGGGGGGACAGGGGTAACCGGGGAGCTGTTTTTT.

The rearrangement uses TRBV6-1 and TRBJ1-2; 9 bases match TRBD1. The CDR3 length is 13 residues. Germline V gene sequence: CDR1 MNHNS, CDR2 SASEGT. V dropped 4 bases and J dropped 7; count of bases not matched to a gene: 4. CDR3 protein: CASSVGQGSGYTF. CDR3 in DNA: TGTGCCAGCAGTGTGGGACAGGGTAGTGGCTACACCTTC.

V is TRBV7-9 and J is TRBJ1-2; D remains ambiguous. This CDR3 has 16 amino acids. V was trimmed by 3 bases and J by 0 bases, leaving 14 bases between them. Germline V lookup: CDR1 SEHNR, CDR2 FQNEAQ (reference sequence). The CDR3: CASSFLMRPANYGYTF. The DNA for the CDR3 is TGTGCCAGCAGCTTTTTAATGCGTCCGGCTAACTATGGCTACACCTTC.

The table lists this clone with a count of one. V gene TRBV5-4 combines with J gene TRBJ1-6, with 8 bases fitting TRBD1. The junction had 5 bases not matched to a gene; V was cut back by 0 bases and J by 9 bases. From germline, CDR1 is SGHNT and CDR2 YYREEE (reference sequence). This CDR3 contains 15 residues. CDR3 sequence (DNA): TGTGCCAGCAGCTTGGTGCAGGGGGCAGGTTCACCCCTCCACTTT. Residues: CASSLVQGAGSPLHF.

The genes are TRBV11-2 and TRBJ2-1; the D gene is possibly TRBD2 (5 bases). The length of the CDR3 is 17 residues. V was shortened by 0 bases and J by 9 bases, with 21 bases between the two germline ends. Germline CDR1 and CDR2: SGHAT and FQNNGV. This CDR3 is CASSLDPTSERRSEQFF. The CDR3 DNA sequence: TGTGCCAGCAGCTTAGATCCGACTTCGGAAAGGAGGAGTGAGCAGTTCTTC.

The chain has TRBV7-6 and TRBJ2-3; perhaps TRBD1 as D (6 bases). V was pared by 3 bases and J by 0 bases, with 16 bases between. The CDR3 is 17 amino acids. Germline V gene sequence: CDR1 SGHVS, CDR2 FNYEAQ. This CDR3 is CASSFNREITSTDTQYF. CDR3 coding DNA: TGTGCCAGCAGCTTTAACAGGGAAATCACTAGCACAGATACGCAGTATTTT.

V usage is TRBV19 and J usage is TRBJ2-2, with 11 bases lining up with TRBD1. Per germline, CDR1 LNHDA and CDR2 SQIVND (reference sequence). The CDR3 extends over 16 amino acids. J lost 5 bases, V lost 3 bases, and 5 bases had no gene match. The DNA of the CDR3 is TGTGCCAGTAGTATCTGGGGGACAGGGGGAACCGGGGAGCTGTTTTTT. It yields the protein CASSIWGTGGTGELFF. Filled out from reference TRBV19 and TRBJ2-2, the complete variable domain reads DGGITQSPKYLFRKEGQNVTLSCEQNLNHDAMYWYRQDPGQGLRLIYYSQIVNDFQKGDIAEGYSVSREKKESFPLTVTSAQKNPTAFYLCASSIWGTGGTGELFFGEGSRLTVL.

The gene calls are TRBV7-2 and TRBJ2-7; D gene unclear. The J call may be in error: the DNA end matches TRBJ2-5 better. The CDR3 loop spans 14 amino acids. The germline CDR1 and CDR2 sequences are SGHTA and FQGNSA. CDR3 region: CASSLGQPSETQYF. The CDR3 coding sequence is TGTGCCAGCAGCTTAGGGCAGCCCTCGGAGACCCAGTACTTC.

The chain joins TRBV5-4 to TRBJ1-4; D is unresolved. CDR1 is SGHNT, CDR2 YYREEE, per germline (reference sequence). This CDR3 region has 14 residues. The V end lost 0 bases, the J end lost 5 bases, and 8 bases lay between the germline ends. The CDR3 spells CASSLGLTNEKLFF. As DNA, the CDR3 is TGTGCCAGCAGCTTGGGACTGACCAATGAAAAACTGTTTTTT.

The chain uses TRBV9 and TRBJ1-1, with 7 bases identical to TRBD1. Looked up from germline, CDR1 is SGDLS and CDR2 is YYNGEE. With 8 bases clipped from V and 7 bases from J, the junction kept 11 bases outside the gene matches. The CDR3 contains 13 residues. The CDR3 bases are TGTGCCAGAAAGGCGGGACAGAATTTTGAAGCTTTCTTT. It is translated as CARKAGQNFEAFF. The full variable domain, completed using reference TRBV9 and TRBJ1-1, is DSGVTQTPKHLITATGQRVTLRCSPRSGDLSVYWYQQSLDQGLQFLIQYYNGEERAKGNILERFSAQQFPDLHSELNLSSLELGDSALYFCARKAGQNFEAFFGQGTRLTVV.

This sequence joins TRBV29-1 and TRBJ1-3; D may be TRBD1 (5 bases). The germline CDR1 and CDR2 sequences are SQVTM and ANQGSEA. The CDR3 has 13 residues. Trimming pared 6 bases from V and 2 bases from J, leaving 11 bases between. The CDR3 sequence is CSVLGGTGNTIYF. CDR3 DNA: TGCAGCGTCCTCGGGGGGACTGGAAACACCATATATTTT.

This sequence joins TRBV5-1 and TRBJ1-5; D call uncertain. The CDR3 consists of 13 residues. From germline, CDR1 is SGHRS and CDR2 YFSETQ. V shed 0 bases and J shed 4 bases, with 5 bases lying between them. DNA of the CDR3: TGCGCCAGCAGCTTGGTTAGTAATCAGCCCCAGCATTTT. Its translation: CASSLVSNQPQHF.

This clone was seen just once. This sequence joins TRBV2 and TRBJ1-4, with D perhaps TRBD1 (5 bases). V lost 3 bases, J lost 0 bases, and 8 bases lay in between. CDR1 is SNHLY and CDR2 is FYNNEI in the germline V gene. The CDR3 length is 15 residues. The CDR3 DNA reads TGTGCCAGCAGTGAGGGGGGGGCAACTAATGAAAAACTGTTTTTT. Translation: CASSEGGATNEKLFF.

This rearrangement joins TRBV30 to TRBJ2-3; a weak D match, TRBD2 (6 bases). This CDR3 comprises 12 residues. Germline V gene data show CDR1 as GTSNPN and CDR2 as SVGIG (reference sequence). Deletions cut 7 bases from V and 7 bases from J, with 15 bases between. CDR3 nucleotides: TGTGCCTCGGGCCGGGAGACGCATACGCAGTATTTT. Amino acid sequence: CASGRETHTQYF.

This rearrangement joins TRBV4-3 to TRBJ2-3, with a tentative D call TRBD1 (7 bases). Deletions cut 1 base from V and 11 bases from J, with 19 bases between. CDR1 is LGHNA, CDR2 YSLEER, per germline. This CDR3 contains 15 residues. CDR3: CASSQVGGGRGKQYF. DNA of the CDR3: TGCGCCAGCAGCCAAGTGGGGGGAGGCAGGGGGAAGCAGTATTTT.

This clone has a handful of counts. This sequence joins TRBV5-1 and TRBJ2-1; no clear D. Trimming shortened V by 2 bases and J by 2 bases, and 8 bases separated the two germline ends. The CDR3 length is 14 residues. Germline V gene data show CDR1 as SGHRS and CDR2 as YFSETQ. The CDR3 sequence: CASSFPETYNEQFF. CDR3 bases: TGCGCCAGCAGCTTCCCAGAAACCTACAATGAGCAGTTCTTC.

The rearrangement joins TRBV5-6 to TRBJ1-1, with D possibly TRBD1 on 6 matching bases. The CDR3 extends over 16 amino acids. V gave up 0 bases and J gave up 1 base, with 13 bases separating them. Germline loops: CDR1 SGHDT, CDR2 YYEEEE. The CDR3 sequence is CASSLGPGVTNTEAFF. In DNA, the CDR3 is TGTGCCAGCAGCTTGGGTCCAGGGGTGACGAACACTGAAGCTTTCTTT.